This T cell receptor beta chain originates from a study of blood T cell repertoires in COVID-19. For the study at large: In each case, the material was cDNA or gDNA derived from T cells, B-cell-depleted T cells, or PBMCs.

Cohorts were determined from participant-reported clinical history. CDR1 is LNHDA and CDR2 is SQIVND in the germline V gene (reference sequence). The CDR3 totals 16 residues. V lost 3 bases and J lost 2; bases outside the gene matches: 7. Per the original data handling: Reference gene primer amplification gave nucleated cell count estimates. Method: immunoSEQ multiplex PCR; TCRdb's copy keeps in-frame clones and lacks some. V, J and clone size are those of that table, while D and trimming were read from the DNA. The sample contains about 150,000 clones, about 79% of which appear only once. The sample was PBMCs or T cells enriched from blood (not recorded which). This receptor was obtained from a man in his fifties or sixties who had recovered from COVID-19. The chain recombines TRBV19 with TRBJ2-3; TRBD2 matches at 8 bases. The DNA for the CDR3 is TGTGCCAGTAGTATTCTCGGCGGGGGGAACACAGATACGCAGTATTTT. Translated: CASSILGGGNTDTQYF.